This T cell receptor (beta chain) was profiled in a study of blood T cell repertoires in COVID-19. Study-wide context: Sample material is recorded as cDNA or gDNA derived from T cells, B-cell-depleted T cells, or PBMCs.

Sequencing used immunoSEQ multiplex PCR; TCRdb keeps in-frame clones, though not all of them. This table holds about 120,000 clones, around 89% found once. CDR1 is MNHEY and CDR2 is SVGAGI in the germline V gene. This CDR3 is 15 amino acids long. The V segment lost 10 bases and the J segment 8 bases; nucleotides outside the gene matches: 14. The TCR was taken from a man in his 70s with active or convalescent COVID-19. J is TRBJ2-1 and V is TRBV6-5, with 10 bases fitting TRBD2. Sequencing was done on a sample of peripheral blood. CDR3 region: CAIHRASGSGYEQFF. DNA for the CDR3: TGTGCCATTCACCGGGCTAGCGGGAGTGGCTATGAGCAGTTCTTC.